One sample yielded the 13 T cell receptor beta chains listed below, sequenced in a study of blood T cell repertoires in COVID-19. Libraries were prepared by immunoSEQ multiplex PCR; TCRdb keeps only in-frame clonotypes and omits some of them. Of 40,000 to 60,000 clones listed, around 65% were seen once; the top ten hold around 10%. The specimen sequenced was peripheral blood. These receptors all come from a woman in her 70s with acute or convalescent COVID-19.

V is TRBV7-2 and J is TRBJ2-7, with a possible D match to TRBD2 (6 bases). CDR1 SGHTA and CDR2 FQGNSA come from the germline V gene. V shed 5 bases and J shed 6 bases, with 17 bases lying between them. The CDR3 sequence is 14 residues long. The CDR3 reads CASSPELQAGEQYF. Written as DNA, the CDR3 is TGTGCCAGCAGCCCCGAGTTGCAAGCGGGCGAGCAGTACTTC.

The chain uses TRBV25-1 and TRBJ1-5; possible D gene TRBD1, 6 bases. The CDR3 consists of 16 residues. Trimming pared 6 bases from V and 3 bases from J, leaving 18 bases between. CDR1 and CDR2 from the germline V gene are MGHDK and SYGVNS. DNA for the CDR3: TGTGCCAGCAGGAGACGGAACAGGGACATCAATCAGCCCCAGCATTTT. Protein sequence: CASRRRNRDINQPQHF.

The gene calls are TRBV6-5 and TRBJ1-2; weak D call: TRBD1 (6 bases). Per germline, CDR1 MNHEY and CDR2 SVGAGI. V dropped 2 bases and J dropped 8 bases, with 18 bases sitting between them. This CDR3 is 15 amino acids long. The CDR3 DNA is TGTGCCAGCAGTTACCCTTCAGGGGATGGGTGGGGCTACACCTTC. This sequence encodes CASSYPSGDGWGYTF.

A few counts support this clone. CDR3 DNA: TGTGCCAGCAGTGCGAGGACTAGCGGGTCTTTCTCCTACGAGCAGTACTTC. The encoded protein is CASSARTSGSFSYEQYF. J is TRBJ2-7 and V is TRBV2, with 11 bases fitting TRBD2. The CDR3 runs 17 residues. CDR1 is SNHLY, CDR2 FYNNEI, per germline. V shed 4 bases and J 0 bases; nucleotides not matched to a gene: 8.

This chain uses TRBV5-1 with TRBJ2-2; 8 nucleotides match TRBD1. The junction had 7 bases not matched to a gene; V was cut back by 0 bases and J by 6 bases. This CDR3 spans 16 amino acids. Per germline, CDR1 SGHRS and CDR2 YFSETQ. CDR3 region: CASSLEGQANAGELFF. CDR3 nucleotides: TGCGCCAGCAGCTTGGAGGGACAGGCGAATGCCGGGGAGCTGTTTTTT. Supplemented by reference TRBV5-1 and TRBJ2-2, the full variable domain reads KAGVTQTPRYLIKTRGQQVTLSCSPISGHRSVSWYQQTPGQGLQFLFEYFSETQRNKGNFPGRFSGRQFSNSRSEMNVSTLELGDSALYLCASSLEGQANAGELFFGEGSRLTVL.

A few counts support this clone. The rearrangement joins TRBV20-1 to TRBJ1-1; unclear D gene. V lost 0 bases and J lost 8, with 7 bases in between. Germline V gives CDR1 DFQATT, CDR2 SNEGSKA (reference sequence). The CDR3 extends over 11 amino acids. The CDR3 coding sequence is TGCAGTGCTAGAGATGGGCCCGAAGCTTTCTTT. This translates into CSARDGPEAFF.

The gene calls are TRBV24-1 and TRBJ2-1, with 9 bases that match TRBD1. Unmatched junction bases numbered 2, after V lost 3 bases and J lost 3 bases. The length of the CDR3 is 15 residues. The germline gives CDR1 KGHDR, CDR2 SFDVKD. This CDR3 is CATSDTGGFYNEQFF. The CDR3 DNA follows: TGTGCCACCAGTGATACAGGGGGCTTCTACAATGAGCAGTTCTTC.

There are many counts of this clone. The J gene is TRBJ2-2, the V gene TRBV2; 9 positions match TRBD1. The CDR3 is 17 amino acids. Trimming took 4 bases from V and 4 from J; bases not matched to a gene: 10. CDR1 is SNHLY, CDR2 FYNNEI, per germline. The chain's CDR3 is CASSATGGPRTTGELFF. The CDR3 DNA reads TGTGCCAGCAGTGCGACAGGGGGACCCAGGACCACCGGGGAGCTGTTTTTT. The entire variable domain, with the rest obtained from reference TRBV2 and TRBJ2-2, is as follows: EPEVTQTPSHQVTQMGQEVILRCVPISNHLYFYWYRQILGQKVEFLVSFYNNEISEKSEIFDDQFSVERPDGSNFTLKIRSTKLEDSAMYFCASSATGGPRTTGELFFGEGSRLTVL.

The J gene is TRBJ2-2, the V gene TRBV11-2; D is undetermined. This CDR3 spans 16 amino acids. Looked up from germline, CDR1 is SGHAT and CDR2 is FQNNGV. Deletions cut 6 bases from V and 2 bases from J, with 16 bases between. The DNA of the CDR3 is TGTGCCAGCAGTTTTCCCGAGGTCTACAACACCGGGGAGCTGTTTTTT. This sequence encodes CASSFPEVYNTGELFF.

The rearrangement joins TRBV7-9 to TRBJ2-3, with 8 bases identical to TRBD2. J was trimmed by 5 bases and V by 5 bases; bases with no gene match: 9. Germline V CDR1 and CDR2: SEHNR, FQNEAQ (reference sequence). The CDR3 totals 15 residues. DNA for the CDR3: TGTGCCAGCAGCGGGGACCGGGGGGGGAGAGATACGCAGTATTTT. This codes for CASSGDRGGRDTQYF.

V is TRBV5-5 and J is TRBJ2-7, with 7 bases matching TRBD1. V lost 4 bases, J lost 10 bases, and 5 bases stayed unmatched. Germline CDR1 is SGHKS and CDR2 is YYEKEE (reference sequence). The CDR3 consists of 11 residues. The CDR3 is CASSPDRVQYF. The CDR3 DNA reads TGTGCCAGCAGCCCAGACAGGGTACAGTACTTC.

The rearrangement links TRBV28 to TRBJ2-7; 7 nucleotides agree with TRBD1. Germline loops: CDR1 MDHEN, CDR2 SYDVKM. This CDR3 comprises 15 residues. The ends lost 4 bases at V and 0 bases at J; junction bases unmatched: 6. In DNA form, the CDR3 reads TGTGCCAGCAGTTCCTCCGGGACAGACTCCTACGAGCAGTACTTC. It specifies CASSSSGTDSYEQYF. The entire variable domain, with the rest obtained from reference TRBV28 and TRBJ2-7, is as follows: DVKVTQSSRYLVKRTGEKVFLECVQDMDHENMFWYRQDPGLGLRLIYFSYDVKMKEKGDIPEGYSVSREKKERFSLILESASTNQTSMYLCASSSSGTDSYEQYFGPGTRLTVT.

The V and J genes are TRBV3-1 (or the pseudogene TRBV3-2) and TRBJ1-2, with 8 bases that match TRBD1. J gave up 1 base and V 4 bases, and 2 bases lay outside the gene matches. The CDR3 covers 14 residues. Germline V CDR1 and CDR2: LGHDT, YNNKEL (reference sequence). CDR3 nucleotides: TGTGCCAGCAGCCGACAGGGGTATAACTATGGCTACACCTTC. Encoded protein: CASSRQGYNYGYTF.